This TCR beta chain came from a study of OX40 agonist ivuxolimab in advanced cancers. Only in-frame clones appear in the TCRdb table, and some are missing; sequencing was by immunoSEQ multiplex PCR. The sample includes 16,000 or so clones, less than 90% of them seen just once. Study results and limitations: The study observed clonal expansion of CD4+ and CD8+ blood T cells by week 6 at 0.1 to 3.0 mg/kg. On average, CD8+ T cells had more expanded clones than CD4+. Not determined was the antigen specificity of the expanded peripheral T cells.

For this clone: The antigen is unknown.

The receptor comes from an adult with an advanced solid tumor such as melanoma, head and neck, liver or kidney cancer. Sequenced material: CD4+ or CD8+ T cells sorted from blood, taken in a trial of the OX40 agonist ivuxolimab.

The CDR3 is CASSFNKGYGYTF. The CDR3 bases are TGTGCCAGCAGCTTCAATAAGGGCTATGGCTACACCTTC. J is TRBJ1-2 and V is TRBV7-2, with no clear D. Trimming took off 3 bases at V and 4 bases at J, with 9 bases between the two ends. The CDR3 totals 13 residues. CDR1 is SGHTA, CDR2 FQGNSA, per germline.